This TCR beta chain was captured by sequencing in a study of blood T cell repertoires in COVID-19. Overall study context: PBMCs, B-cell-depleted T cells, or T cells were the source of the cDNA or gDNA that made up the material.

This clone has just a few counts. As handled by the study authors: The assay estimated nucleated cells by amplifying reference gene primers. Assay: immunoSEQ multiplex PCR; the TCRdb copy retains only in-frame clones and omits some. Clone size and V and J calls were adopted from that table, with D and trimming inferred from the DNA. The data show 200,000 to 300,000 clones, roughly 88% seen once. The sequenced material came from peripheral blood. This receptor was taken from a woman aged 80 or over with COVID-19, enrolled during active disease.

The CDR3 bases are TGCAGCGTGTCCGGGACACCTAATGAAAAACTGTTTTTT. Translation: CSVSGTPNEKLFF. The V and J genes are TRBV29-1 and TRBJ1-4, with a possible D match to TRBD1 (6 bases). The CDR3 is made up of 13 amino acids. Germline CDR1 and CDR2: SQVTM and ANQGSEA. The V and J ends lost 6 bases and 3 bases respectively, with 11 bases between them.